This TCR beta chain was profiled in a study of T cell changes during pregnancy in multiple sclerosis. The CDR3 is 18 residues long. Germline V gives CDR1 SGHRS, CDR2 YFSETQ. V shed 0 bases and J 1 base; nucleotides not matched to a gene: 7. The repertoire was sequenced with immunoSEQ multiplex PCR; TCRdb's copy has only in-frame clones and lacks some. The profile shows 30,000 to 45,000 clones, approximately 90% of them singletons. The sequence was obtained from a female donor with multiple sclerosis, enrolled in a pregnancy study. The chain joins TRBV5-1 to TRBJ1-1; 12 positions agree with TRBD1. Sequenced material: CD4+ T cells from peripheral blood mononuclear cells, taken after pregnancy. The CDR3 is CASSLEGQGAGWNTEAFF. The CDR3 nucleotides read TGCGCCAGCAGCTTGGAGGGACAGGGGGCCGGTTGGAACACTGAAGCTTTCTTT.